This entry concerns a single TCR beta chain. Its ends do not fully match the called genes, so a read error is possible. The entry originates in a study of blood T cells in healthy people across ages. CDR3 length: 19 residues. The second PCR ran about 6 to 12 cycles with a sample-barcoded 5' primer and J-beta primers. TCRdb re-analysed the 5' RACE reads in MiXCR, keeping a single row per CDR3 protein. The sample carries around 850,000 distinct CDR3 sequences, 35% to 40% recorded once. This chain links TRBV12-3 or TRBV12-4 with TRBJ2-5, with a weak D call TRBD2 (5 bases). Sample: blood. The sequence was collected from a man in his late teens or twenties in good health. The CDR3 protein is CTSSFLVYPDGEGDNGQYF. The CDR3 region has the DNA TGTACCAGCAGTTTTTTGGTCTACCCCGATGGAGAGGGAGACAATGGGCAGTACTTC.